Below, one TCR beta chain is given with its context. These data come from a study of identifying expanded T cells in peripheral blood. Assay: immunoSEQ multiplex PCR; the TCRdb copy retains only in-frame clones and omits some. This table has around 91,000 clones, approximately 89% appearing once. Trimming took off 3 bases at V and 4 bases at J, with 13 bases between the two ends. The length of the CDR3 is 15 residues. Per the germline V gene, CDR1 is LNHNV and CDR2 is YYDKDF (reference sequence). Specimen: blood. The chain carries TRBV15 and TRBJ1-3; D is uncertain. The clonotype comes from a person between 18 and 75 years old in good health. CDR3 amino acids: CATSSRGTVGNTIYF. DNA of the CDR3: TGTGCCACCAGCAGCCGTGGAACAGTCGGAAACACCATATATTTT.